This T cell receptor beta chain is from a study of identical twins. A template switching step contributed a universal primer site, while unique molecular identifiers were present in the cDNA. TCRdb re-called the 5' RACE reads through MiXCR, storing one row per CDR3 protein. The table records some 330,000 distinct CDR3 sequences, about 10% of them present only once. Overall study findings and caveats: The conclusions drew on cross-sectional statistical analysis instead of tracking the same donors.

V lost 5 bases to trimming and J lost 2 bases, with 14 bases between them. In germline, CDR1 is DFQATT, CDR2 SNEGSKA (reference sequence). The CDR3 consists of 14 residues. This clonotype has a handful of counts. What it recognizes is unknown. Healthy Caucasian donors formed the entire cohort. V is TRBV20-1 and J is TRBJ2-3, with a tentative D call TRBD2 (5 bases). The sequence was collected from a woman between 45 and 65 years old in good health. The source material was naive T cells sorted from blood. CDR3 protein: CSARGLSHTDTQYF. CDR3 sequence (DNA): TGCAGTGCTCGTGGACTTTCCCACACAGATACGCAGTATTTT.